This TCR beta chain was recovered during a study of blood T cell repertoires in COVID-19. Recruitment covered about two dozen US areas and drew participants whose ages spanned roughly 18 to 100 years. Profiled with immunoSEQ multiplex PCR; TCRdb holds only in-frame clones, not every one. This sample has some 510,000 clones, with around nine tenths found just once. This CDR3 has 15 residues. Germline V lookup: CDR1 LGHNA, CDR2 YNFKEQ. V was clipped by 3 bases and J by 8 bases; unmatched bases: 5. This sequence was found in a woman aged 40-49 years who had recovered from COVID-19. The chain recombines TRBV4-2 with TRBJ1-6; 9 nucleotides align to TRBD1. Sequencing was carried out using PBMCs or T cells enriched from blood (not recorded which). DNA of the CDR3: TGTGCCAGCAGCCAGGGGGGACAGGGATATTCACCCCTCCACTTT. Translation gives CASSQGGQGYSPLHF.